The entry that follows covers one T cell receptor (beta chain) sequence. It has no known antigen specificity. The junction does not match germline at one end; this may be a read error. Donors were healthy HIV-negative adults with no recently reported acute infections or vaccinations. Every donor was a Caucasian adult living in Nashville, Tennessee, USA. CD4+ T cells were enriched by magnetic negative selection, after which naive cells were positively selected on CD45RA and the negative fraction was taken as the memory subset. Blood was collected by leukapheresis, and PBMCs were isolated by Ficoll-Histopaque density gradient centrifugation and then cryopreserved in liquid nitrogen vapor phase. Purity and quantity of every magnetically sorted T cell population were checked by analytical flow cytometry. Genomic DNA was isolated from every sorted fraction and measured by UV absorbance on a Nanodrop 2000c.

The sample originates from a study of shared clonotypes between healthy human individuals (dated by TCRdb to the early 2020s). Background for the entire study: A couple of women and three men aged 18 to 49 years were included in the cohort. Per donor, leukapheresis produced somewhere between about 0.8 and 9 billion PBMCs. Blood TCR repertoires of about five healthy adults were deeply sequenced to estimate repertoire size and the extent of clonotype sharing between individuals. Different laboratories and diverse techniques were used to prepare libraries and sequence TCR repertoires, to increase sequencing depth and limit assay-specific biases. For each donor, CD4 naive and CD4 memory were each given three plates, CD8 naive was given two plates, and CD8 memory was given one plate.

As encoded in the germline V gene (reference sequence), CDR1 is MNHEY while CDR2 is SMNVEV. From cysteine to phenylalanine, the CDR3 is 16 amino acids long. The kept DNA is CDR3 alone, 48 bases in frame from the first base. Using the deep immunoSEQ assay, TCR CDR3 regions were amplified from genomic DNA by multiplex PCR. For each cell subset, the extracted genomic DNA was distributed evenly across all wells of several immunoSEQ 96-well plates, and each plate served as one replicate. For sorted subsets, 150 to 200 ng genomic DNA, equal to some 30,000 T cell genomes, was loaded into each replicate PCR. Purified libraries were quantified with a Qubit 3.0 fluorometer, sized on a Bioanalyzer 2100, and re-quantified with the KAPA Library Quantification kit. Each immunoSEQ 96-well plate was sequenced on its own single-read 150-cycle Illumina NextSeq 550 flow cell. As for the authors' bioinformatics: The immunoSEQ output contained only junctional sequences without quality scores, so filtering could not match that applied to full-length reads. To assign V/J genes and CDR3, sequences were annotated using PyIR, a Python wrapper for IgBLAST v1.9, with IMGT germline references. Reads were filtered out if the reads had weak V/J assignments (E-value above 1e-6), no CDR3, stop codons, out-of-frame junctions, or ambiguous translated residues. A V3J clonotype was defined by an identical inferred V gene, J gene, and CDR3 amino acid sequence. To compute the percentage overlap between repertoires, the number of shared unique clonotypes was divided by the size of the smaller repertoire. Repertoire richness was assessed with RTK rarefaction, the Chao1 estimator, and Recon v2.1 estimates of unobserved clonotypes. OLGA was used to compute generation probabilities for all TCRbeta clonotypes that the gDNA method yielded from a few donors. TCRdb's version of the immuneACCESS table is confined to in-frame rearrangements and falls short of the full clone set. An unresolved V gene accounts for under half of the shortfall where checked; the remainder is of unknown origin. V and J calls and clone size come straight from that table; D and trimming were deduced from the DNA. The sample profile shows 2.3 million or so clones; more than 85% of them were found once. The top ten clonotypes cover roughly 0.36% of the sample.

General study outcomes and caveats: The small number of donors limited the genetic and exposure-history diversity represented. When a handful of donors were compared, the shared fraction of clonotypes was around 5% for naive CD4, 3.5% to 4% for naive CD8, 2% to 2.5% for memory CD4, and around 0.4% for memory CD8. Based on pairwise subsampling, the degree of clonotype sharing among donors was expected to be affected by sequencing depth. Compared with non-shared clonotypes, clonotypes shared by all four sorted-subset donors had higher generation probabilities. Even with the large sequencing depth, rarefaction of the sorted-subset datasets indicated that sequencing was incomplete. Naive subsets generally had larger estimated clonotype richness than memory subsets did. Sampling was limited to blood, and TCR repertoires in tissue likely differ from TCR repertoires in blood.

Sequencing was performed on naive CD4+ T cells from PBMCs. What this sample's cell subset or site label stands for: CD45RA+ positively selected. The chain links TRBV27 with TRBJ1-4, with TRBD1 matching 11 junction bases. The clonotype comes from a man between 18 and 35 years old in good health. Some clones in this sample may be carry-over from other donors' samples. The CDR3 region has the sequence CASSLYRDRGNGKLFF. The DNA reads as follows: TGTGCCAGCAGTTTATACAGGGACAGGGGGAATGGAAAACTGTTTTTT.